This T cell receptor (beta chain) emerged from a study of CD4 and CD8 cells across lung adenocarcinoma regions. Samples came from patients with localized non-small cell lung adenocarcinoma. TCRdb reprocessed the PCR reads via MiXCR and lists one record per CDR3 protein. The data show 20,000 or so distinct CDR3 sequences, about 50% seen once. Germline loops: CDR1 MNHEY, CDR2 SMNVEV (reference sequence). V dropped 1 base and J dropped 1 base, with 4 bases sitting between them. The CDR3 spans 14 residues. This clonotype was counted many times. Source material: CD8+ T cells from the margin of a lung tumor. This sequence originates from a male donor with lung adenocarcinoma. The CD4 and CD8 labels of this study may be unreliable. The chain is built from TRBV27 and TRBJ1-4; D is undetermined. CDR3 amino acids: CASSLWGTNEKLFF. The CDR3 DNA is TGTGCCAGCAGTTTATGGGGAACTAATGAAAAACTGTTTTTT.